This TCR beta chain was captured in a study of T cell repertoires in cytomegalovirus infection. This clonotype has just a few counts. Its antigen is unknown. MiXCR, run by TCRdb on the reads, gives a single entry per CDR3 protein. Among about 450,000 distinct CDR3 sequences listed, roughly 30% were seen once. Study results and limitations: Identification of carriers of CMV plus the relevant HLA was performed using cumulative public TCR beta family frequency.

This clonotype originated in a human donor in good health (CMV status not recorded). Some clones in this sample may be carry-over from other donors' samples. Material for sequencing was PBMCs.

The CDR3 region has the DNA TGTGCCAGCAGCTTAAGTCCGCAGAACACTGAAGCTTTCTTT. Translated, it gives CASSLSPQNTEAFF. The V and J genes are TRBV7-9 and TRBJ1-1; D gene unclear. The germline gives CDR1 SEHNR, CDR2 FQNEAQ (reference sequence). The CDR3 spans 14 residues. Trimming took off 2 bases at V and 1 base at J, with 8 bases between the two ends.